The clone carrying this T cell receptor (beta chain) appeared many times. Its antigen remains unknown. This entry comes from a study of HIV-infected children after antiretroviral therapy interruption. As for the study in general: Samples from the continuous-treatment group were taken at weeks 0, 48 and 150.

Documented treatment: PENTA 11 planned treatment interruption arm or continuous ART arm. At least 24 weeks of at least three-drug ART, in children 2 to 15 years. Naive CD4+ CD45RA+ CD45RO- T cells were FACS-sorted from thawed PBMCs. Overall study results and limits: Minor non-naive CD45RA+ populations, like EMRA or stem memory, might contaminate naive sorts.

A 3' RACE protocol on RNA, with unique molecular identifiers, produced the TCR library. In TCRdb, the 3' RACE reads were re-called with MiXCR into one record per CDR3 protein. The table includes around 40,000 distinct CDR3 sequences, around 7% detected once. The sample here was CD45RA+ CD4+ T cells from PBMCs, pooled from several time points, taken from a donor given antiretroviral therapy, either interrupted or continuous. Regarding subset: naive CD4+ CD45RA+ CD45RO- T cells. The TCR sequence derives from a pool of human donors with HIV.

The CDR3 loop is CASSLAHLGETQYF. CDR3 nucleotides: TGTGCCAGCAGCTTGGCGCACCTTGGAGAGACCCAGTACTTC. The V gene is TRBV5-5, the J gene TRBJ2-5; D gene unclear. The V gene's germline CDR1 is SGHKS and CDR2 YYEKEE (reference sequence). This CDR3 spans 14 amino acids. Trimming cost V 0 bases and J 4 bases, with 10 bases left between them.